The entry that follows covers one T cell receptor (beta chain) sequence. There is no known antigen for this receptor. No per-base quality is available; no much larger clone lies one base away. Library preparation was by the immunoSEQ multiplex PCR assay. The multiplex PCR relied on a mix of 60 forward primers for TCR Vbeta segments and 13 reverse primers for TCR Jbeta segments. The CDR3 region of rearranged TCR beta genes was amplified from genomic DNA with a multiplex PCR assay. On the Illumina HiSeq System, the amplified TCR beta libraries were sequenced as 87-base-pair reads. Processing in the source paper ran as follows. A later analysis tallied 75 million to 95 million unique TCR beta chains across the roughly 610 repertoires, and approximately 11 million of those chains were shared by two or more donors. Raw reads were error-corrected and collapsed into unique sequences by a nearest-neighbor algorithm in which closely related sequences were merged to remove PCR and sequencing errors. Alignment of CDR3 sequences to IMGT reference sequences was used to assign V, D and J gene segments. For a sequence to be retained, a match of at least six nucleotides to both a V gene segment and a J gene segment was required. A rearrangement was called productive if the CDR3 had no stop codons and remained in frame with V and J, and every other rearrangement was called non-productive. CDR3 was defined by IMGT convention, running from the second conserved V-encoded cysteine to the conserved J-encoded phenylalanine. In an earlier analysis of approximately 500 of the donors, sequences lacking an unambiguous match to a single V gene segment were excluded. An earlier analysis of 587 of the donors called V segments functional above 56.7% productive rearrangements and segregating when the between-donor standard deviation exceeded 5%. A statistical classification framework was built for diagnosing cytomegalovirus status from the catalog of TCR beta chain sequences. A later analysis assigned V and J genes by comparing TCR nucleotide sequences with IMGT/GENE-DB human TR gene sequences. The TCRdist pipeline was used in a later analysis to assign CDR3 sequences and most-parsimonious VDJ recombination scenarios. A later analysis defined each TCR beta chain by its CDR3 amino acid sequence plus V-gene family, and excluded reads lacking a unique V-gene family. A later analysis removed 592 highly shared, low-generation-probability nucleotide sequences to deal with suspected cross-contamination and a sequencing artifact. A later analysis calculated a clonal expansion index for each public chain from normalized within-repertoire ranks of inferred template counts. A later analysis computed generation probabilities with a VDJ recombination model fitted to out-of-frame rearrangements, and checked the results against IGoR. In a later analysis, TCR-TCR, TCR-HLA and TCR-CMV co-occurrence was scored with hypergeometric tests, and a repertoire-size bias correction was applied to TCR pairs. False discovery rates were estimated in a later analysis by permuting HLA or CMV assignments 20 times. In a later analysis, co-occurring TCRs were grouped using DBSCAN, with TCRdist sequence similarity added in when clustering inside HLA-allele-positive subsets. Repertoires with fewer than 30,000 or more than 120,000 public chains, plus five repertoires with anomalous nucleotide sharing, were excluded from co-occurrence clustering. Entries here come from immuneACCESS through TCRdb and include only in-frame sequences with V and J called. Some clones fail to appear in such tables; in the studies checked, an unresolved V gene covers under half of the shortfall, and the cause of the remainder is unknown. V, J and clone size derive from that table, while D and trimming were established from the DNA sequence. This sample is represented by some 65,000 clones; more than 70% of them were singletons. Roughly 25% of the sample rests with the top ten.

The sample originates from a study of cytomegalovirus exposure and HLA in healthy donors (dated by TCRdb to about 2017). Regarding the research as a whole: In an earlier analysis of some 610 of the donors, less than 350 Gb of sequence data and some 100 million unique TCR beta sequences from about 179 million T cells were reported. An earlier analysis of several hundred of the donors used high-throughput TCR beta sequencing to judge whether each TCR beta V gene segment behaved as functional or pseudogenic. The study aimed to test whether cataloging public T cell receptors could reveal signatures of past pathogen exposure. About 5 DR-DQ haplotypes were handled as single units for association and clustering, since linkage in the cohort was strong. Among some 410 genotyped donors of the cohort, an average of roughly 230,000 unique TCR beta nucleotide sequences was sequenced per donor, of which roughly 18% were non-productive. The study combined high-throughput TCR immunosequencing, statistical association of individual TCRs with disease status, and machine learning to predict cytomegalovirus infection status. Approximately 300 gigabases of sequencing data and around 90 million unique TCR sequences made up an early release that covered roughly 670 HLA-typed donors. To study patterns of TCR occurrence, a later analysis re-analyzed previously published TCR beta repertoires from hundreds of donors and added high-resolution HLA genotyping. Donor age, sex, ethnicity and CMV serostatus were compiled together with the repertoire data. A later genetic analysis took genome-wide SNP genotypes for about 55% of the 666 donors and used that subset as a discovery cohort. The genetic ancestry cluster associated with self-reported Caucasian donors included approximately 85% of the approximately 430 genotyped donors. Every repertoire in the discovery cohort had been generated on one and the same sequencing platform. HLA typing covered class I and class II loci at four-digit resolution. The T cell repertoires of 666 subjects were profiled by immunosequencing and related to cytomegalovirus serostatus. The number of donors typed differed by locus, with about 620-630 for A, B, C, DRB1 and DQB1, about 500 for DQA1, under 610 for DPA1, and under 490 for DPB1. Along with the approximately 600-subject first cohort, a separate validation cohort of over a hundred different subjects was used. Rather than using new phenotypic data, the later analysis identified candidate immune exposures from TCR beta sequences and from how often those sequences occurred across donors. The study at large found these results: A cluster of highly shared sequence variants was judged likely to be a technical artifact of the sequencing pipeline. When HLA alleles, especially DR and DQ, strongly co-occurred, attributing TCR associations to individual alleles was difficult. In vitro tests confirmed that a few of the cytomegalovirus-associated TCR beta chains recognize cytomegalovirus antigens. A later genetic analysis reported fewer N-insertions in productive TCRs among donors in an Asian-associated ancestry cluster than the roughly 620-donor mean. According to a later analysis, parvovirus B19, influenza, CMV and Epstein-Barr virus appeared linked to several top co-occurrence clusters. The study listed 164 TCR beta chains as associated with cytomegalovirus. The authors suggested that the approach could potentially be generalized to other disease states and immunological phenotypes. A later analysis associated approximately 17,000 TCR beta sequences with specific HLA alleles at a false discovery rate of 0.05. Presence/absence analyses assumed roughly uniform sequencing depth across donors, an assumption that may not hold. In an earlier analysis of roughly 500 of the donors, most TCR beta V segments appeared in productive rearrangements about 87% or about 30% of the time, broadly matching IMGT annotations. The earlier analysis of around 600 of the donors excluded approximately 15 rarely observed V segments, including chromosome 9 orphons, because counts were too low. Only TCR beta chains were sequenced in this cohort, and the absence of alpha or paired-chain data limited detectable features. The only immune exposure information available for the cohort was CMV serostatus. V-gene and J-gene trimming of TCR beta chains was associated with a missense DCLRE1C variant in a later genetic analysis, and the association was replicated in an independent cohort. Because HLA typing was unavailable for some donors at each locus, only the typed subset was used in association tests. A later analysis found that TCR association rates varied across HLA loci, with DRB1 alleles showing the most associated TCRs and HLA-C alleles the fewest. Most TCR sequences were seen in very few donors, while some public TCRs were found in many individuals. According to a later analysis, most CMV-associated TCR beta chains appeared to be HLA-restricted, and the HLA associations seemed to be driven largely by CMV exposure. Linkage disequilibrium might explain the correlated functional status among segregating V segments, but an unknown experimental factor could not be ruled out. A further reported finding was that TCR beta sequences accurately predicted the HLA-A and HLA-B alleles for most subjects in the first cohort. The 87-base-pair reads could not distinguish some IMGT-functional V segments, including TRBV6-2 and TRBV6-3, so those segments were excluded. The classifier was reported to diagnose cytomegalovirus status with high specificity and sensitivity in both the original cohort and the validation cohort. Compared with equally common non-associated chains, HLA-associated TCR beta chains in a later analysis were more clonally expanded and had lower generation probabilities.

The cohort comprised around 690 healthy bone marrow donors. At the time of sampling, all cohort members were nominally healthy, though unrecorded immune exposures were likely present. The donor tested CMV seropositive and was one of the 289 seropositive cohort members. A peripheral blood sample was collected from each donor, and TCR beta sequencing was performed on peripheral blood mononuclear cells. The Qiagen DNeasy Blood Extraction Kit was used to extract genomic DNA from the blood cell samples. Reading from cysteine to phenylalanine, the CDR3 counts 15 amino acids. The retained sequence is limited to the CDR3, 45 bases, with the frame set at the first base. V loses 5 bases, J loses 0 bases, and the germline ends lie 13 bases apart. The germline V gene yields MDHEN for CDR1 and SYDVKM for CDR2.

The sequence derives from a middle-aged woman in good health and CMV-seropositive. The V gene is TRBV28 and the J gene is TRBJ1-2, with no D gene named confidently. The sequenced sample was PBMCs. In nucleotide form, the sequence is TGTGCCAGCAGTGCCCACGACGGAGCTAACTATGGCTACACCTTC. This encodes CASSAHDGANYGYTF.